This TCR beta chain was found in a study of cytomegalovirus exposure and HLA in healthy donors. Study at large: In a later analysis, the approximately 110 validation repertoires were reported to have used the same platform as the approximately 620 first-cohort repertoires.

Study-wide results and limits: Many donors shared some public TCRs, even though most TCR sequences were rare. The authors enumerated over 150 TCR beta chains as linked to cytomegalovirus.

This clone showed up just once. Its target is not known. This CDR3 has 12 amino acids. Per germline, CDR1 SGHRS and CDR2 YFSETQ. V gave up 3 bases and J gave up 6 bases, with 9 bases separating them. TCRdb keeps only in-frame clones here, not all; method: immunoSEQ multiplex PCR. The profile shows 150,000 to 200,000 clones, roughly 90% of them singletons. V gene TRBV5-1 combines with J gene TRBJ1-2; D not certain. The sequenced sample consisted of PBMCs. The clonotype was recovered from a young woman in good health and CMV-seronegative. The CDR3 loop is CASSSVLDGYTF. The CDR3, as DNA: TGCGCCAGCAGCTCGGTCCTAGATGGCTACACCTTC.